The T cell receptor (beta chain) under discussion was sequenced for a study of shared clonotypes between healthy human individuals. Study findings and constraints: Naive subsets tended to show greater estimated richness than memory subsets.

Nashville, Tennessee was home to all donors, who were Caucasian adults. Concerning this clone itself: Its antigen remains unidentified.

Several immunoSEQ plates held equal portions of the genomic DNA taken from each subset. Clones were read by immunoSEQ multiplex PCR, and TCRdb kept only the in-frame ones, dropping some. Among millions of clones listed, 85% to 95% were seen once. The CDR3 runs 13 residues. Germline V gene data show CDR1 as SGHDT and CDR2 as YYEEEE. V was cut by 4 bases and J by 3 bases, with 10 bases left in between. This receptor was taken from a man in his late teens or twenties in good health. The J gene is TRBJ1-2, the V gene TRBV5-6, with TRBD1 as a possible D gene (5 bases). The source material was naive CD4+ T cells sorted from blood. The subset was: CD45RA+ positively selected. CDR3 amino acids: CASSRGPDYGYTF. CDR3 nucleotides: TGTGCCAGCAGCAGGGGACCGGACTATGGCTACACCTTC. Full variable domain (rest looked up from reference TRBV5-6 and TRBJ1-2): DAGVTQSPTHLIKTRGQQVTLRCSPKSGHDTVSWYQQALGQGPQFIFQYYEEEERQRGNFPDRFSGHQFPNYSSELNVNALLLGDSALYLCASSRGPDYGYTFGSGTRLTVV.